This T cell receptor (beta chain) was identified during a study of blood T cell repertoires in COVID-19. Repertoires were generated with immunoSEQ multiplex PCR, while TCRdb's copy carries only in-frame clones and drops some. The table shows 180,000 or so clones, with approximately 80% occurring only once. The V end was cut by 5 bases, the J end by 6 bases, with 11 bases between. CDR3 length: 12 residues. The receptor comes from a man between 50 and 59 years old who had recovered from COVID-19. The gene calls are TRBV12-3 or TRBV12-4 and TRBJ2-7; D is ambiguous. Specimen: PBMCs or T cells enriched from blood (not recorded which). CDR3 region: CASSHGRSEQYF. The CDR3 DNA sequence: TGTGCCAGCAGTCACGGCAGGTCCGAGCAGTACTTC.